A selection of T cell receptor beta chains follows, all from one sample in a study of response to subunit inactivated influenza vaccine. TCRdb passed the RT-PCR reads through MiXCR, listing each CDR3 protein once. The sample includes approximately 700,000 distinct CDR3 sequences, 11% to 15% of them seen just once. This material consisted of PBMCs from blood, taken 14 days before vaccination. The source of these receptors is a man over 45 who received an inactivated influenza vaccine. CDR3s include the opening cysteine and the closing phenylalanine or tryptophan. Fields, in order: D gene, V gene, clone size, J gene, CDR3 protein. D genes are given only for firm matches. For some rows the clone size is stated as once, few or many, or as a class when expanded; others skip it.

.	TRBV7-2	few	TRBJ2-1	CASSLEIVGGGNEQFF
TRBD2	TRBV20-1	.	TRBJ2-5	CSAQTSGAWETQYF
.	TRBV10-3	.	TRBJ1-5	CAMQQGYNQPQHF
.	TRBV12-3/TRBV12-4	.	TRBJ2-2	CASSRTGPGELFF
TRBD1	TRBV7-9	many	TRBJ1-2	CASSTDRGPKNYGYTF
.	TRBV14	few	TRBJ2-1	CASAADRGGEQFF
TRBD1	TRBV4-1	.	TRBJ2-7	CASSRGQGANYEQYF
.	TRBV6-4	.	TRBJ1-1	CASSDRPNTEAFF
TRBD1	TRBV10-3	few	TRBJ1-4	CAIGQGAELFF
TRBD1	TRBV5-1	many	TRBJ1-2	CASSTGNYGYTF
.	TRBV6-5	.	TRBJ2-1	CASSYYATGSNEQFF
TRBD2	TRBV20-1	.	TRBJ2-5	CSAAGTRVQETQYF
.	TRBV4-3	many	TRBJ1-6	CASSSRSYNSPLHF
TRBD1	TRBV15	few	TRBJ1-1	CATSITGGWTEAFF
TRBD2	TRBV25-1	.	TRBJ2-7	CASKGLAGSYEQYF
.	TRBV29-1	.	TRBJ1-1	CSVEGLMNTKAFF
.	TRBV7-8	many	TRBJ1-4	CASRPRRGEFGKLFF